Below, 8 T cell receptor beta chains from the same sample are listed, as sequenced in a study of blood T cell repertoires in COVID-19. Produced via immunoSEQ multiplex PCR; TCRdb's table is partial and in-frame only. There are about 47,000 clones in the sample; 75% to 90% occur only once, and roughly 12% lies in the top ten. The source material was peripheral blood. The receptors were gathered from a human donor with active COVID-19. The donor label of this sample is uncertain.

This clone was seen just once. The chain couples TRBV30 to TRBJ2-7, with D possibly matching TRBD2 (6 bases). The CDR3 totals 13 residues. The V gene's germline CDR1 is GTSNPN and CDR2 SVGIG (reference sequence). The V end lost 0 bases, the J end lost 2 bases, and 8 bases lay between the germline ends. CDR3 protein: CAWSVGGTYEQYF. The CDR3 region has the DNA TGTGCCTGGAGTGTAGGCGGGACCTACGAGCAGTACTTC.

The genes are TRBV7-9 and TRBJ1-4; 12 bases fit TRBD1. Germline CDR1 SEHNR, CDR2 FQNEAQ (reference sequence). This CDR3 spans 18 amino acids. J was trimmed by 7 bases and V by 6 bases; bases with no gene match: 15. CDR3 coding DNA: TGTGCCAGCAGATTCCTCCCGGGACAGGGGGCGGGTAGTGAAAAACTGTTTTTT. Its translation is CASRFLPGQGAGSEKLFF.

J is TRBJ1-1 and V is TRBV30; 8 bases align to TRBD1. Germline CDR1 is GTSNPN and CDR2 is SVGIG (reference sequence). V was clipped by 6 bases and J by 4 bases; unmatched bases: 16. The CDR3 has 16 residues. The CDR3 loop is CACTPNRGEGSTEAFF. The DNA of the CDR3 is TGTGCCTGTACCCCAAACAGGGGGGAAGGGAGCACTGAAGCTTTCTTT.

This chain joins TRBV6-5 and TRBJ2-4; TRBD1 matches at 10 bases. The ends lost 6 bases at V and 16 bases at J; junction bases unmatched: 9. From germline, CDR1 is MNHEY and CDR2 SVGAGI. CDR3 length equals 12 residues. The CDR3 DNA sequence: TGTGCCAGCAGCCGGGACAGGGGTTTGCTCTACTTC. The encoded protein is CASSRDRGLLYF.

J is TRBJ2-3 and V is TRBV28; a weak D match, TRBD2 (6 bases). V dropped 5 bases and J dropped 4 bases, with 16 bases sitting between them. CDR1 MDHEN and CDR2 SYDVKM come from the germline V gene. The CDR3 covers 15 residues. The CDR3 reads CASSRLAVIPDTQYF. DNA of the CDR3: TGTGCCAGCAGTCGGTTAGCGGTGATCCCAGATACGCAGTATTTT.

This sequence joins TRBV21-1 and TRBJ1-6; no DNA check was done on the table's D call, TRBD1. TRBV21-1 is noted as a pseudogene. This CDR3 comprises 14 residues. The CDR3 sequence: CASGPKLKGSPLHF. The CDR3 DNA follows: TGTGCCAGCGGGCCCAAGCTTAAGGGGTCACCCCTCCACTTT.

The chain employs TRBV2 and TRBJ2-5; D is ambiguous. This CDR3 spans 11 amino acids. V shed 7 bases and J shed 2 bases, with 5 bases lying between them. Germline V CDR1 and CDR2: SNHLY, FYNNEI. CDR3 nucleotide sequence: TGTGCCAGCATGCAGCAAGAGACCCAGTACTTC. It encodes CASMQQETQYF.

The V and J genes are TRBV11-2 and TRBJ2-7; D may be TRBD1 (6 bases). The germline V and J ends were trimmed by 0 bases and 5 bases, with 11 bases remaining between them. CDR1 is SGHAT and CDR2 is FQNNGV in the germline V gene. This CDR3 has 14 amino acids. For the CDR3, the DNA is TGTGCCAGCAGCTTAGATAGGGACATCCACGAGCAGTACTTC. Translating gives CASSLDRDIHEQYF.